Presented here are 15 T cell receptor beta chains from one specimen sequenced in a study of radiotherapy plus CTLA-4 blockade in lung cancer. Clones were read by immunoSEQ multiplex PCR, and TCRdb kept only the in-frame ones, dropping some. The table includes 120,000 or so clones, roughly 80% detected once. The sample consisted of peripheral blood, taken from a patient treated with radiotherapy plus ipilimumab. The origin of the receptors is a human donor with non-small cell lung cancer who had a partial response to radiotherapy plus ipilimumab.

V and J are TRBV28 and TRBJ1-5, with unresolved D. Trimming took off 6 bases at V and 7 bases at J, with 10 bases between the two ends. CDR1 MDHEN and CDR2 SYDVKM come from the germline V gene. The CDR3 covers 12 residues. The CDR3 sequence: CASSSLGQPQHF. The CDR3 region has the DNA TGTGCCAGCAGCTCACTCGGGCAGCCCCAGCATTTT.

In this sample, this clone turned up once. This rearrangement joins TRBV18 to TRBJ2-7, with TRBD1 identical over 7 bases. V dropped 4 bases and J dropped 5; count of bases not matched to a gene: 5. Per the germline V gene, CDR1 is KGHSH and CDR2 is LQKENI. The CDR3 is made up of 13 amino acids. The CDR3 here is CASSRDRANEQYF. DNA of the CDR3: TGTGCCAGCTCACGAGACAGGGCAAACGAGCAGTACTTC.

This chain joins TRBV5-4 and TRBJ1-4; TRBD1 is a possible D gene (5 bases). The V end lost 0 bases, the J end lost 8 bases, and 5 bases lay between the germline ends. The CDR3 has 12 amino acids. CDR1 SGHNT and CDR2 YYREEE come from the germline V gene (reference sequence). CDR3 residues: CASSLGGEKLFF. Here the CDR3 DNA reads TGTGCCAGCAGCTTGGGGGGCGAAAAACTGTTTTTT.

The rearrangement joins TRBV13 to TRBJ1-3, with 7 bases fitting TRBD1. The CDR3 length is 15 residues. The ends lost 6 bases at V and 2 bases at J; junction bases unmatched: 7. Germline V gene lookup returns CDR1 PRHDT and CDR2 FYEKMQ (reference sequence). Here the CDR3 DNA reads TGTGCCAGCAGTTTTCTACAGGGGCCTGGAAACACCATATATTTT. It is translated as CASSFLQGPGNTIYF.

The rearrangement joins TRBV6-5 to TRBJ2-1, with D perhaps TRBD1 (8 bases). The germline V and J ends were trimmed by 4 bases and 6 bases, with 19 bases remaining between them. This CDR3 contains 16 residues. CDR1 and CDR2 from the germline V gene are MNHEY and SVGAGI. The CDR3 sequence: CASSSRTGRDGNEQFF. Here the CDR3 DNA reads TGTGCCAGCAGTTCCAGGACAGGGAGGGACGGCAATGAGCAGTTCTTC.

The chain uses TRBV19 and TRBJ2-1, with 7 nucleotides matching TRBD2. Per the germline V gene, CDR1 is LNHDA and CDR2 is SQIVND (reference sequence). CDR3 length: 17 residues. V lost 5 bases to trimming and J lost 6 bases; unmatched junction nucleotides: 16. DNA of the CDR3: TGTGCCAGTAGTCCTAGCCGGTCCGCGGGAGTGCGCAATGAGCAGTTCTTC. Amino acid sequence: CASSPSRSAGVRNEQFF.

This clone appeared a few times. The V call is TRBV28, the J call TRBJ1-2, with 10 bases fitting TRBD1. The ends lost 4 bases at V and 7 bases at J; junction bases unmatched: 6. Germline V gene sequence: CDR1 MDHEN, CDR2 SYDVKM. CDR3 length: 14 residues. CDR3 DNA: TGTGCCAGCAGTTCACCGGGACAGGGGATTGGCTACACCTTC. Amino acids: CASSSPGQGIGYTF.

This chain connects TRBV7-6 to TRBJ1-2; D possibly corresponds to TRBD1 (5 bases). V was cut by 6 bases and J by 6 bases, with 8 bases left in between. CDR1 is SGHVS and CDR2 is FNYEAQ in the germline V gene. The CDR3 has 11 amino acids. The CDR3 DNA follows: TGTGCCAGCAGGGACACTGATGGCTACACCTTC. This gives the protein CASRDTDGYTF.

The chain carries TRBV7-9 and TRBJ2-3, with TRBD2 identical over 9 bases. Germline lookup yields CDR1 SEHNR and CDR2 FQNEAQ (reference sequence). This CDR3 contains 16 residues. Trimming at V came to 4 bases and at J to 1 base, leaving 6 bases not matched to a gene. The chain's CDR3 is CASSSLAGAGTDTQYF. In nucleotides, the CDR3 is TGTGCCAGCAGCTCCTTAGCGGGGGCGGGCACAGATACGCAGTATTTT.

The J gene is TRBJ1-5, the V gene TRBV4-2, with D tentatively TRBD1 (5 bases). CDR3 length equals 15 residues. Germline CDR1 reads LGHNA; CDR2 reads YNFKEQ. V was clipped by 4 bases and J by 4 bases, with 14 bases between them. The CDR3 sequence is CASSPRRGGNQPQHF. The CDR3 DNA sequence: TGTGCCAGCAGCCCACGGAGGGGAGGGAATCAGCCCCAGCATTTT.

The rearrangement uses TRBV5-5 and TRBJ2-7, with 8 bases matching TRBD2. V lost 4 bases and J lost 4; bases outside the gene matches: 19. Per germline, CDR1 SGHKS and CDR2 YYEKEE (reference sequence). This CDR3 is 18 amino acids long. CDR3 nucleotides: TGTGCCAGCAGCCCCGGTGGTAGCGGGACTCTACCTTTATACGAGCAGTACGTC. This codes for CASSPGGSGTLPLYEQYV.

The J gene is TRBJ2-1, the V gene TRBV6-6; possibly TRBD1 for D (5 bases). This CDR3 is built from 15 residues. Germline V gene data show CDR1 as MNHNY and CDR2 as SVGAGI (reference sequence). V shed 7 bases and J shed 7 bases, with 20 bases lying between them. CDR3 sequence: CASIKAQGVLNEQFF. CDR3 bases: TGTGCCAGCATCAAGGCCCAGGGTGTGTTAAATGAGCAGTTCTTC.

The chain links TRBV9 to TRBJ2-4; 7 bases are a match to TRBD2. CDR1 is SGDLS and CDR2 is YYNGEE in the germline V gene. Trimming cost V 4 bases and J 7 bases; bases outside gene matches: 8. CDR3 length: 14 residues. The CDR3 region is CASSTRDYQNIQYF. CDR3 DNA: TGTGCCAGCAGCACGCGGGACTACCAGAACATTCAGTACTTC.

The chain is built from TRBV2 and TRBJ2-7; 10 nucleotides match TRBD1. This CDR3 region has 14 residues. CDR1 and CDR2 (germline): SNHLY, FYNNEI. After removal of 5 bases from V and 4 bases from J, the junction contained 5 bases not matched to a gene. CDR3 residues: CASSPGTGEYEQYF. DNA of the CDR3: TGTGCCAGCAGTCCGGGGACAGGGGAATACGAGCAGTACTTC.

The genes are TRBV28 and TRBJ2-3; D uncertain. CDR1 is MDHEN and CDR2 is SYDVKM in the germline V gene. V was trimmed by 4 bases and J by 5 bases, leaving 10 bases between them. This CDR3 has 13 amino acids. The DNA for the CDR3 is TGTGCCAGCAGTTCTCGGGTTATAGATACGCAGTATTTT. This gives the protein CASSSRVIDTQYF.